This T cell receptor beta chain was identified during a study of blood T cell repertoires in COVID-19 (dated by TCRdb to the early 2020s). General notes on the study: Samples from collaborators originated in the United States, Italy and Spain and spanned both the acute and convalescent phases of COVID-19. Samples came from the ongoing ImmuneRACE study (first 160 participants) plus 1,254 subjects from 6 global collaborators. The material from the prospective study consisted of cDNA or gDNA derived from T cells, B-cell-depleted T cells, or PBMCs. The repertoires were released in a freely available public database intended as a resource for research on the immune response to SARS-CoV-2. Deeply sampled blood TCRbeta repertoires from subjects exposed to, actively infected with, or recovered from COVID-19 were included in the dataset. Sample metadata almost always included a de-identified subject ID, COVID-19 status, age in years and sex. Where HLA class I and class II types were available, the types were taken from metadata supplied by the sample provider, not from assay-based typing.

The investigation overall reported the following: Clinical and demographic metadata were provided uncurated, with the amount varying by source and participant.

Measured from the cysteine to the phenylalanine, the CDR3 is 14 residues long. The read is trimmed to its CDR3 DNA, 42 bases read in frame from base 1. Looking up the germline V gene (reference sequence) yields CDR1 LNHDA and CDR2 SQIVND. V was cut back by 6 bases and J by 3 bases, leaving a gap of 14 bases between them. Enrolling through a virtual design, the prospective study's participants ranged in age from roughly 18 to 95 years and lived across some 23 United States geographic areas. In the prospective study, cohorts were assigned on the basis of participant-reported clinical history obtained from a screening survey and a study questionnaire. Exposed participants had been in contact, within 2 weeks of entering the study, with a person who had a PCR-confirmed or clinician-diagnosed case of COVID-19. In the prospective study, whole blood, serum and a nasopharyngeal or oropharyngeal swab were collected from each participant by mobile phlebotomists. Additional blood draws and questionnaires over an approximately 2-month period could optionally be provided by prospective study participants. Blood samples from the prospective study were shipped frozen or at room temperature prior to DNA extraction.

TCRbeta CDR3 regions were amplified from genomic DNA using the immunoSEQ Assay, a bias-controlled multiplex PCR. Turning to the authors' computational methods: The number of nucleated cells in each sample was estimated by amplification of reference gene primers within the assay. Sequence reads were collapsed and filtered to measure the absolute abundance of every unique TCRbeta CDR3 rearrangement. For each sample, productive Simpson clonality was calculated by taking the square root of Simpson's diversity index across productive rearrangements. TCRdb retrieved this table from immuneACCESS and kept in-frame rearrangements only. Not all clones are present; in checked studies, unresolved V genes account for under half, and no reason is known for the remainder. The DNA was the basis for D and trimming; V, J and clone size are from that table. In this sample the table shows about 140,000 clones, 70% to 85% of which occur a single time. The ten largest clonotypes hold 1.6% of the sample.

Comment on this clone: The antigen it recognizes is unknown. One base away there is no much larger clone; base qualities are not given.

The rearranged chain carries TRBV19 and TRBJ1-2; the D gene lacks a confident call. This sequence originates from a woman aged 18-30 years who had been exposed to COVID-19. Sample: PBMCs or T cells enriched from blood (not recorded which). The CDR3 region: CASRRESQYYGYTF. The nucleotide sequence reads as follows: TGTGCCAGTAGACGGGAAAGCCAATACTATGGCTACACCTTC.